These T cell receptor beta chains were read from a single sample in a study of shared clonotypes between healthy human individuals. Only in-frame clones appear in the TCRdb table, and some are missing; sequencing was by immunoSEQ multiplex PCR. The profile shows more than 400,000 clones, roughly 95% of them singletons. Material: naive CD4+ T cells sorted from blood. The receptors derive from a woman aged 25 to 39 in good health. The CDR3 runs from the conserved cysteine through the conserved F or W. D genes are given only for firm matches. Expanded clones are given a class, and other clones once, few, many or no size at all.

v_gene: TRBV5-1; abundance: .; d_gene: .; j_gene: TRBJ1-2; CDR3nt: TGCGCCAGCAGCTTTGTCTACAGGCTTGGCTATGGCTACACCTTC; CDR3aa: CASSFVYRLGYGYTF
v_gene: TRBV28; abundance: .; d_gene: .; j_gene: TRBJ1-2; CDR3nt: TGTGCCAGCAGTTTAGCAGGTCGCTATGGCTACACCTTC; CDR3aa: CASSLAGRYGYTF
v_gene: TRBV7-2; abundance: .; d_gene: .; j_gene: TRBJ1-2; CDR3nt: TGTGCCAGCAGCTTAAGCTTGAATGGCTACACCTTC; CDR3aa: CASSLSLNGYTF
v_gene: TRBV29-1; abundance: .; d_gene: TRBD1; j_gene: TRBJ1-1; CDR3nt: TGCAGCGTTGCGGGACAGGTCGGGAACACTGAAGCTTTCTTT; CDR3aa: CSVAGQVGNTEAFF
v_gene: TRBV5-1; abundance: .; d_gene: TRBD2; j_gene: TRBJ2-3; CDR3nt: TGCGCCAGCAGCTACGGGACTAGCGGGAGAGGGGCAGATACGCAGTATTTT; CDR3aa: CASSYGTSGRGADTQYF
v_gene: TRBV2; abundance: .; d_gene: TRBD1; j_gene: TRBJ2-7; CDR3nt: TGTGCCAGCAGTACGGGACAGGGGAACGAGCAGTACTTC; CDR3aa: CASSTGQGNEQYF
v_gene: TRBV6-5; abundance: .; d_gene: TRBD1; j_gene: TRBJ1-2; CDR3nt: TGTGCCAGCAGTCGGGGACAGGGGGCGCGTGGCTACACCTTC; CDR3aa: CASSRGQGARGYTF
v_gene: TRBV5-3; abundance: .; d_gene: .; j_gene: TRBJ1-4; CDR3nt: TGTGCCAGAAGCTTGCTTGGTGGGTGGTCAGGGACACCCCTCGAGGTCCTGTTTTTT; CDR3aa: CARSLLGGWSGTPLEVLFF
v_gene: TRBV18; abundance: .; d_gene: .; j_gene: TRBJ2-7; CDR3nt: TGTGCCAGCTCACCCGACAGGACAACCTACGAGCAGTACTTC; CDR3aa: CASSPDRTTYEQYF
v_gene: TRBV11-1; abundance: .; d_gene: TRBD2; j_gene: TRBJ2-7; CDR3nt: TGTGCCAGCAGCTTAGCCCCGGGACTAGCGGGAGCATACGAGCAGTACTTC; CDR3aa: CASSLAPGLAGAYEQYF
v_gene: TRBV6-5; abundance: .; d_gene: .; j_gene: TRBJ1-6; CDR3nt: TGTGCCAGCAGCCGCACAAGGGGGTATAATTCACCCCTCCACTTT; CDR3aa: CASSRTRGYNSPLHF
v_gene: TRBV4-1; abundance: .; d_gene: .; j_gene: TRBJ2-7; CDR3nt: TGCGCCAGCAGCCACCCTGCCGACGGAAAAGCACTTTACTACGAGCAGTACTTC; CDR3aa: CASSHPADGKALYYEQYF
v_gene: TRBV5-1; abundance: .; d_gene: TRBD2; j_gene: TRBJ2-3; CDR3nt: TGCGCCAGCAGCCAAGGAATTTCTAGCGGGAGTACAGATACGCAGTATTTT; CDR3aa: CASSQGISSGSTDTQYF
v_gene: TRBV2; abundance: .; d_gene: .; j_gene: TRBJ1-3; CDR3nt: TGTGCCAGCAGTGGGTACGGAAACACCATATATTTT; CDR3aa: CASSGYGNTIYF
v_gene: TRBV6-1; abundance: .; d_gene: .; j_gene: TRBJ1-5; CDR3nt: TGTGCCAGCACCGTACCCGGGGGCAATCAACCCCAGCATTTT; CDR3aa: CASTVPGGNQPQHF
v_gene: TRBV27; abundance: .; d_gene: .; j_gene: TRBJ2-1; CDR3nt: TGTGCCAGCAGCCCAACCGGGACAAGCTCCTACAATGAGCAGTTCTTC; CDR3aa: CASSPTGTSSYNEQFF
v_gene: TRBV5-4; abundance: .; d_gene: .; j_gene: TRBJ2-1; CDR3nt: TGTGCCAGCAGCTCTGGGGGGCCACAGTGGAATGAGCAGTTCTTC; CDR3aa: CASSSGGPQWNEQFF
v_gene: TRBV28; abundance: .; d_gene: .; j_gene: TRBJ2-3; CDR3nt: TGTGCCAGCAGTTTATGGACAGGCGTAAACACAGATACGCAGTATTTT; CDR3aa: CASSLWTGVNTDTQYF
v_gene: TRBV6-6; abundance: few; d_gene: TRBD1; j_gene: TRBJ2-4; CDR3nt: TGTGCCAGCAGTGGACAGGGGTGGGACATTCAGTACTTC; CDR3aa: CASSGQGWDIQYF
v_gene: TRBV29-1; abundance: .; d_gene: .; j_gene: TRBJ1-1; CDR3nt: TGCAGCGTTGGAGTGAACACTGAAGCTTTCTTT; CDR3aa: CSVGVNTEAFF
v_gene: TRBV30; abundance: .; d_gene: TRBD2; j_gene: TRBJ2-5; CDR3nt: TGTGCCTGGAGCCGGGGGGGTCTCGAGACCCAGTACTTC; CDR3aa: CAWSRGGLETQYF
v_gene: TRBV2; abundance: .; d_gene: .; j_gene: TRBJ1-5; CDR3nt: TGTGCCAGCAGTGAATCGCGGGCAGGGTTGGAGCCCCAGCATTTT; CDR3aa: CASSESRAGLEPQHF
v_gene: TRBV20-1; abundance: once; d_gene: TRBD2; j_gene: TRBJ2-7; CDR3nt: TGCAGTGCTAGTGGGGGGGGCGAGCAGTACTTC; CDR3aa: CSASGGGEQYF
v_gene: TRBV28; abundance: .; d_gene: TRBD1; j_gene: TRBJ1-5; CDR3nt: TGTGCCAGCAGTCCAGACAGGGTTGGTCATCAGCCCCAGCATTTT; CDR3aa: CASSPDRVGHQPQHF
v_gene: TRBV28; abundance: .; d_gene: .; j_gene: TRBJ1-2; CDR3nt: TGTGCCACCCCTGACAGGTCCGGTGGTGGCTACACCTTC; CDR3aa: CATPDRSGGGYTF
v_gene: TRBV28; abundance: .; d_gene: .; j_gene: TRBJ1-1; CDR3nt: TGTGCCAGCAGTTTATTCCTGGGGCCTGAAGCTTTCTTT; CDR3aa: CASSLFLGPEAFF